The rows below give T cell receptor beta chains drawn from one sample of a study of blood T cell repertoires in COVID-19. The method was immunoSEQ multiplex PCR; TCRdb's version includes in-frame clones alone and lacks a portion of them. The repertoire consists of 400,000 to 450,000 clones, with 80% to 90% occurring once and the leading ten covering approximately 0.92%. The sample consisted of peripheral blood. These receptors came from a man between 18 and 35 years old with COVID-19, enrolled during active disease. CDR3s leave out the opening cysteine and the closing phenylalanine or tryptophan. Each record gives: CDR3 protein, clone size, J gene, V gene. Clone size appears in some rows only: once, few, many, or a class for an expanded clone.

cdr3_aa: ALNLAGGPETQY; clone_size: -; j_call: TRBJ2-5; v_call: TRBV10-3
cdr3_aa: ASSLHRTTKTNTGELF; clone_size: -; j_call: TRBJ2-2; v_call: TRBV18
cdr3_aa: ASSLRERDYGYT; clone_size: -; j_call: TRBJ1-2; v_call: TRBV18
cdr3_aa: ASSLEPSGERAYEQY; clone_size: -; j_call: TRBJ2-7; v_call: TRBV11-2
cdr3_aa: ASSFGQGASGYT; clone_size: -; j_call: TRBJ1-2; v_call: TRBV5-5
cdr3_aa: ASSPTGGGSYEQY; clone_size: once; j_call: TRBJ2-7; v_call: TRBV5-1
cdr3_aa: ASSLALRGHEQY; clone_size: -; j_call: TRBJ2-7; v_call: TRBV5-1
cdr3_aa: ASSLGGREGYT; clone_size: -; j_call: TRBJ1-2; v_call: TRBV5-5
cdr3_aa: ASSKGQFTYEQY; clone_size: -; j_call: TRBJ2-7; v_call: TRBV4-1
cdr3_aa: ASSLGLAGGNTGELF; clone_size: -; j_call: TRBJ2-2; v_call: TRBV27
cdr3_aa: ASSLQGSNQPQH; clone_size: -; j_call: TRBJ1-5; v_call: TRBV19
cdr3_aa: ASNELGEQF; clone_size: -; j_call: TRBJ2-1; v_call: TRBV6-6
cdr3_aa: ASSQTGTGWT; clone_size: -; j_call: TRBJ1-2; v_call: TRBV12-3/TRBV12-4
cdr3_aa: ASSSLRNTKQF; clone_size: -; j_call: TRBJ2-1; v_call: TRBV7-2
cdr3_aa: AISSGGVSDTQY; clone_size: once; j_call: TRBJ2-3; v_call: TRBV2
cdr3_aa: ASSTPGGIYEQY; clone_size: -; j_call: TRBJ2-7; v_call: TRBV3-1/TRBV3-2
cdr3_aa: ASSIGWDSEKLF; clone_size: -; j_call: TRBJ1-4; v_call: TRBV5-1
cdr3_aa: ASSPRTSGNQETQY; clone_size: -; j_call: TRBJ2-5; v_call: TRBV7-9
cdr3_aa: ASSPNRPQH; clone_size: -; j_call: TRBJ1-5; v_call: TRBV5-8
cdr3_aa: ASSVATLAGTGEQF; clone_size: -; j_call: TRBJ2-1; v_call: TRBV9
cdr3_aa: ASSESRTAYNEQF; clone_size: once; j_call: TRBJ2-1; v_call: TRBV2
cdr3_aa: ASSPQRESNEQF; clone_size: -; j_call: TRBJ2-1; v_call: TRBV11-2
cdr3_aa: ASSLAQGVGNTIY; clone_size: once; j_call: TRBJ1-3; v_call: TRBV5-6
cdr3_aa: ATGEATNEKLF; clone_size: -; j_call: TRBJ1-4; v_call: TRBV24-1
cdr3_aa: ASSRQGSGINYGYT; clone_size: few; j_call: TRBJ1-2; v_call: TRBV5-6
cdr3_aa: ASSLEAGLYNEQF; clone_size: -; j_call: TRBJ2-1; v_call: TRBV7-3
cdr3_aa: ASSPGTGVEEQY; clone_size: -; j_call: TRBJ2-7; v_call: TRBV18
cdr3_aa: ASSFRGSQKRDGYT; clone_size: -; j_call: TRBJ1-2; v_call: TRBV5-4
cdr3_aa: ASSLAGDRATEAF; clone_size: -; j_call: TRBJ1-1; v_call: TRBV5-1
cdr3_aa: ASSDRASYGYT; clone_size: -; j_call: TRBJ1-2; v_call: TRBV2
cdr3_aa: ASSPEGAEAF; clone_size: -; j_call: TRBJ1-1; v_call: TRBV18
cdr3_aa: ASSLDGASTDTQY; clone_size: once; j_call: TRBJ2-3; v_call: TRBV7-2
cdr3_aa: ASSLGEDLDKSSYEQY; clone_size: -; j_call: TRBJ2-7; v_call: TRBV11-2
cdr3_aa: ASSLASASGGAYTQY; clone_size: -; j_call: TRBJ2-3; v_call: TRBV7-2
cdr3_aa: ASSYIEIRTGDILF; clone_size: -; j_call: TRBJ1-4; v_call: TRBV6-2/TRBV6-3
cdr3_aa: AWSYGRGGLF; clone_size: few; j_call: TRBJ1-4; v_call: TRBV30
cdr3_aa: ASSKIGGSETYEQY; clone_size: -; j_call: TRBJ2-7; v_call: TRBV21-1